The TCR beta chain described here comes from a study of blood T cells in healthy people across ages (dated by TCRdb to the mid-2010s). Describing the broader study: In model experiments, roughly one uniquely barcoded TCR beta cDNA molecule per two T cells was captured by template switching. Four age groups were formed from the donors: young (average roughly 15 years), middle-aged (around 37), aged (62) and long-lived (about 80). Two additional independent replicas of 1 million unique cDNA reads from the same blood draw were analyzed for two donors (one aged 18 to 30 and one aged 80 or older). Using deep sequencing normalized with unique cDNA molecular identifiers, the study measured how TCR beta repertoire diversity changes with age. To avoid experimental bias, donors of different ages were distributed randomly across sequencing lanes.

What the work shows at the level of the full study, not this receptor alone: Because the CMV infection status of the donors was unknown, age-related changes in expanded clonotypes may potentially have been confounded. Observed TCR beta diversity per million T cells fell roughly linearly with age, and a significant reduction was already apparent by age around 40. Compared with the aged group, the long-lived group had more naive CD4+ T cells, fewer expanded clones and increased TCR diversity, a pattern suggesting age selection. Conclusive comparison of naive and antigen-experienced compartments was prevented by the profiling of bulk unsorted PBMCs. Estimates of total diversity based on one million sequenced T cells were considered lower bounds and underestimates. The percentage of naive T cells measured by flow cytometry correlated strongly with observed TCR beta diversity.

The approximately 39 donors, aged about 6 to 95 years, were systemically healthy Caucasian individuals from Russia. About 10 milliliters of peripheral blood were drawn from each donor into EDTA-treated Vacutainer tubes. Ficoll-Paque density-gradient centrifugation was used to isolate PBMCs, with at least 7 million obtained per sample. Total RNA, at least 5 micrograms per sample, was extracted from PBMCs with Trizol reagent. For every donor, an aliquot of PBMCs went through flow cytometry to measure the percentages of naive CD45RAhigh/CD27high T cells. Preparation of the library involved 5' RACE. Sequencing used an Illumina HiSeq 2500. A second about 7 to 11 cycle PCR used a sample-barcoded 5' primer and a J-beta primer mix. A unique molecular identifier was introduced onto each TCR beta cDNA molecule by a template-switch 5' adaptor carrying 12 random nucleotides. Each sample yielded at least 2.5 million CDR3-containing paired-end reads. All of the RNA was converted into first-strand cDNA using the Mint cDNA synthesis kit, with a TRBC-specific oligonucleotide serving as the primer. After uracil-DNA glycosylase treatment, a first 18-cycle PCR used universal primers M1SS and BC2_uni_R on all cDNA. The paper's processing steps were these. For normalization, 1 million high-quality reads, each with a distinct molecular identifier, were randomly selected from each sample. Reads with shared molecular identifiers were discarded instead of being binned into consensus sequences. MiTCR, run with a Q25 quality threshold and the strictest error-elimination algorithm, handled CDR3 identification, clonotype clustering and error correction. A nonparametric unseen species model using Euler transformation provided a lower-bound estimate of total TCR beta diversity. TCRdb's own reprocessing of the public reads used fastp at Q25 and MiXCR and kept productive beta chains. Each entry merges the rows of one CDR3 protein and shows their most common DNA and genes. TCRdb's processing, not the authors' own work, is the source of the V and J calls. This sample is represented by around 800,000 distinct CDR3 sequences; 40% to 50% of them were singletons. The ten largest make up about a fifth of the sample.

V gives up 2 bases and J gives up 1 base, and the segment between their germline ends measures 15 bases. As encoded in the germline V gene, CDR1 is SGHTS while CDR2 is YDEGEE. Including cysteine and phenylalanine, the CDR3 has 16 amino acids. Only the CDR3 part of the read is kept: 48 bases, read in frame from the first base. With regard to this clonotype: The antigen it recognizes is unknown. Nothing much larger sits one base from this clone, and base qualities are not available.

The rearrangement combines TRBV5-8 with TRBJ2-5; the D segment might be TRBD1 or TRBD2, since each matches 7 bases. The receptor's source is a man aged 60-69 years in good health. The source material was blood. In nucleotides, the sequence is TGTGCCAGCAGCTTCAGGGGGGGGAGGGCCCAAGAGACCCAGTACTTC. Its protein product is CASSFRGGRAQETQYF.